This is a list of T cell receptor beta chains from one sample in a study of post-analysis software for immune sequencing data. TCRdb passed the PCR reads through MiXCR, listing each CDR3 protein once. Of 350,000 to 500,000 distinct CDR3 sequences in the sample, 39% were seen once. Source material: blood. These receptors all stem from a girl aged 2 to 10 with multiple sclerosis. The CDR3 runs from the conserved cysteine through the conserved F or W. D genes are given only for firm matches. Expanded clones get a size class; other rows say once, few or many, or leave the size out.

v_gene	d_gene	abundance	j_gene	CDR3aa	CDR3nt
TRBV6-5	-	-	TRBJ2-6	CASRDSGPLGANVRTF	TGTGCCAGCAGGGACAGTGGTCCTCTGGGCGCCAACGTCCGGACTTTC
TRBV7-2	-	-	TRBJ2-5	CASSDPWTQYF	TGTGCCAGCAGCGACCCGTGGACCCAGTACTTC
TRBV7-2	-	-	TRBJ2-7	CASSERTGHYEQYF	TGTGCCAGCAGCGAAAGGACTGGGCACTACGAGCAGTACTTC
TRBV6-6	TRBD2	-	TRBJ2-5	CASSPRLAGGFRETQYF	TGTGCCAGCAGTCCCCGACTAGCGGGAGGGTTCCGGGAGACCCAGTACTTC
TRBV7-2	-	-	TRBJ2-4	CASSLVPNIQYF	TGTGCCAGCAGCTTGGTTCCGAACATTCAGTACTTC
TRBV20-1	-	-	TRBJ1-2	CSARVLHRTYYGYTF	TGCAGTGCTAGAGTTCTCCACAGGACTTACTATGGCTACACCTTC
TRBV7-9	TRBD2	-	TRBJ2-5	CASGSPLAGKPKSQETQYF	TGTGCCAGCGGCTCCCCCTTAGCGGGAAAGCCAAAATCCCAAGAGACCCAGTACTTC
TRBV7-2	-	-	TRBJ2-3	CASSVRGDTQYF	TGTGCCAGCAGCGTCCGTGGGGATACGCAGTATTTT
TRBV6-5	-	-	TRBJ1-5	CASSYSVLDHYSNQPQHF	TGTGCCAGCAGTTACTCGGTCCTGGACCATTATAGCAATCAGCCCCAGCATTTT
TRBV15	-	-	TRBJ1-1	CATSRGHLNTEAFF	TGTGCCACCAGCAGGGGACACCTGAACACTGAAGCTTTCTTT
TRBV20-1	TRBD1	few	TRBJ2-7	CSARDRDRSSYEQYF	TGCAGTGCTAGGGACCGGGACAGGAGCTCCTACGAGCAGTACTTC
TRBV28	-	-	TRBJ2-2	CASSPPGRGAGELFF	TGTGCCAGCAGTCCCCCCGGGCGGGGAGCCGGGGAGCTGTTTTTT
TRBV19	TRBD2	-	TRBJ2-1	CASSSTSGTYNEQFF	TGTGCCAGTAGTTCGACTAGCGGGACCTACAATGAGCAGTTCTTC
TRBV11-2	-	-	TRBJ2-5	CASSLVLWVSSQETQYF	TGTGCCAGCAGCTTAGTTCTCTGGGTATCAAGTCAAGAGACCCAGTACTTC
TRBV29-1	-	-	TRBJ2-5	CSVFYREAEETQYF	TGCAGCGTTTTTTATAGGGAGGCTGAAGAGACCCAGTACTTC
TRBV5-1	-	-	TRBJ2-3	CASSLRQAVGDTQYF	TGCGCCAGCAGCCTACGACAGGCGGTAGGAGATACGCAGTATTTT
TRBV5-6	TRBD2	-	TRBJ2-1	CASSFRSGNYNEQFF	TGTGCCAGCAGCTTTCGTAGCGGGAACTACAATGAGCAGTTCTTC
TRBV9	-	-	TRBJ1-2	CASRDETGSYGYTF	TGTGCCAGCAGGGACGAAACGGGTAGCTATGGCTACACCTTC
TRBV4-2	TRBD2	-	TRBJ2-5	CASSQWSSGSGSETQYF	TGTGCCAGCAGCCAGTGGTCTAGCGGGAGTGGGTCAGAGACCCAGTACTTC
TRBV7-9	TRBD1	-	TRBJ1-4	CASSLAIGQGVNEKLFF	TGTGCCAGCAGCTTAGCTATCGGACAGGGCGTCAATGAAAAACTGTTTTTT
TRBV10-3	-	-	TRBJ1-2	CAISQQLGPNYGYTF	TGTGCCATCAGCCAACAGCTAGGACCTAACTATGGCTACACCTTC
TRBV27	-	once	TRBJ2-7	CASSVGPLNYEQYF	TGTGCCAGCAGTGTTGGGCCTCTGAACTACGAGCAGTACTTC
TRBV6-2/TRBV6-3	-	-	TRBJ2-1	CASALTGREQFF	TGTGCCAGCGCCTTAACCGGACGTGAGCAGTTCTTC
TRBV27	-	few	TRBJ2-1	CASSLAGRLYNEQFF	TGTGCCAGCAGTTTAGCGGGACGGCTCTACAATGAGCAGTTCTTC
TRBV29-1	-	few	TRBJ2-1	CSFGEYTAYNEQFF	TGCAGCTTCGGCGAATACACCGCATACAATGAGCAGTTCTTC
TRBV20-1	TRBD1	-	TRBJ2-3	CSAMDRGTDTQYF	TGCAGTGCTATGGACAGGGGGACAGATACGCAGTATTTT
TRBV20-1	-	-	TRBJ1-2	CSASSGGSYGYTF	TGCAGTGCTAGTTCGGGAGGGAGCTATGGCTACACCTTC
TRBV12-3/TRBV12-4	TRBD1	few	TRBJ1-4	CASSPGQGGREKLFF	TGTGCCAGCAGTCCCGGACAGGGGGGACGTGAAAAACTGTTTTTT
TRBV10-2	-	-	TRBJ1-1	CASKFGGFEAFF	TGCGCCAGCAAATTCGGAGGATTTGAAGCTTTCTTT
TRBV7-2	-	few	TRBJ1-5	CASSLCARGNQPQHF	TGTGCCAGCAGCTTATGCGCGAGGGGCAATCAGCCCCAGCATTTT
TRBV12-3/TRBV12-4	-	few	TRBJ1-6	CASSFGNSPLHF	TGTGCCAGCAGTTTTGGGAATTCACCCCTCCACTTT
TRBV7-2	-	-	TRBJ2-7	CASSFTEPGICQYF	TGTGCCAGCAGCTTCACGGAGCCGGGGATATGTCAGTACTTC
TRBV5-5	TRBD1	few	TRBJ2-4	CASSLGWGQDDLAKNIQYF	TGTGCCAGCAGCTTGGGATGGGGACAGGACGACTTAGCCAAAAACATTCAGTACTTC
TRBV4-1	-	-	TRBJ1-2	CASSPAQGHYGYTF	TGCGCCAGCAGCCCAGCACAGGGCCACTATGGCTACACCTTC
TRBV20-1	-	-	TRBJ1-6	CSAWGRGRGSYNSPLHF	TGCAGTGCTTGGGGAAGAGGTCGCGGATCCTATAATTCACCCCTCCACTTT
TRBV6-5	TRBD1	-	TRBJ1-4	CASSYSRGPNKDRPAKIELFF	TGTGCCAGCAGTTACTCCAGGGGGCCCAACAAAGACAGGCCTGCTAAGATTGAACTGTTTTTT
TRBV20-1	-	-	TRBJ2-5	CSPSPRAQETQYF	TGCAGTCCCTCCCCCCGTGCTCAAGAGACCCAGTACTTC
TRBV29-1	TRBD1	-	TRBJ2-5	CSGLRQGAGQETQYF	TGCAGCGGCCTTCGACAGGGGGCCGGTCAAGAGACCCAGTACTTC
TRBV3-1	TRBD1	few	TRBJ1-5	CASSLTGQGNQPQHF	TGTGCCAGCAGTCTAACGGGACAGGGCAATCAGCCCCAGCATTTT
TRBV18	-	few	TRBJ1-1	CASSPRQEGGTEAFF	TGTGCCAGCTCACCACGACAGGAAGGTGGCACTGAAGCTTTCTTT
TRBV6-5	-	-	TRBJ1-2	CASSYATGNYGYTF	TGTGCCAGCAGTTACGCAACGGGGAACTATGGCTACACCTTC
TRBV28	TRBD1	-	TRBJ2-5	CASSLGQTPYF	TGTGCCAGCAGTTTGGGACAGACTCCTTACTTC
TRBV7-3	TRBD2	-	TRBJ2-1	CASSLLGTIGNEQFF	TGTGCCAGCAGCTTACTCGGGACTATCGGGAATGAGCAGTTCTTC
TRBV11-2	-	-	TRBJ1-6	CASSPGRLDSPLHF	TGTGCCAGCAGCCCTGGCAGACTAGATTCACCCCTCCACTTT
TRBV6-6	-	-	TRBJ1-5	CASSYANQPQHF	TGTGCCAGCAGTTACGCCAATCAGCCCCAGCATTTT
TRBV4-1	-	-	TRBJ1-2	CASSQDNPELTLGYTF	TGCGCCAGCAGCCAAGACAACCCGGAGTTAACCTTAGGCTACACCTTC
TRBV3-1	TRBD2	many	TRBJ2-1	CASSPGTSGSNEQFF	TGTGCCAGCAGCCCCGGGACTAGCGGGAGCAATGAGCAGTTCTTC
TRBV20-1	-	few	TRBJ2-5	CSARGHLGQETQYF	TGCAGTGCTAGAGGACACTTAGGACAAGAGACCCAGTACTTC
TRBV5-1	-	-	TRBJ2-5	CASSSDGVKTQYF	TGCGCCAGCAGCTCCGACGGGGTTAAGACCCAGTACTTC
TRBV28	-	few	TRBJ2-7	CASSSWVHEQYF	TGTGCCAGCAGTTCCTGGGTTCACGAGCAGTACTTC
TRBV4-1	-	few	TRBJ2-7	CASSQTRGYEQYF	TGCGCCAGCAGCCAAACCAGGGGCTACGAGCAGTACTTC
TRBV5-1	-	few	TRBJ1-1	CASSLAGYRDAFF	TGCGCCAGCAGCTTGGCCGGATACAGGGATGCTTTCTTT
TRBV29-1	TRBD1	-	TRBJ2-5	CSVEVWDRVGETQYF	TGCAGCGTTGAAGTATGGGACAGGGTGGGTGAGACCCAGTACTTC
TRBV6-4	TRBD1	-	TRBJ1-6	CASSEVGQGGSPLHF	TGTGCCAGCAGTGAAGTAGGACAGGGTGGATCACCCCTCCACTTT
TRBV18	-	-	TRBJ1-2	CASSPLDTGINYGYTF	TGTGCCAGCTCACCACTGGACACCGGAATTAACTATGGCTACACCTTC